This T cell receptor beta chain comes out of a study of blood T cell repertoires in COVID-19. Across the study: Whether acute or convalescent, the COVID-19 samples came from the United States, Italy and Spain. Sources were T cells, B-cell-depleted T cells, or PBMCs; the material itself was cDNA or gDNA.

In the original workflow: Reference gene primer amplification gave estimated nucleated cell counts. The protocol was immunoSEQ multiplex PCR, while the TCRdb copy is restricted to in-frame clones and leaves out a portion. V and J calls and clone size are given by that table; D and trimming were obtained from the DNA. Here the sample spans 350,000 to 450,000 clones, roughly 89% being singletons. This CDR3 has 15 amino acids. V lost 4 bases, J lost 1 base, and 12 bases lay in between. Germline V gives CDR1 SGHRS, CDR2 YFSETQ. Self-reported history from a screening survey and questionnaire set each donor's cohort.

The V and J genes are TRBV5-1 and TRBJ2-1, with D perhaps matching TRBD2 (6 bases). Sample: PBMCs or T cells enriched from blood (not recorded which). This receptor was taken from a woman aged 30 to 39 who had recovered from COVID-19. This CDR3 is CASSATSGSYNEQFF. DNA of the CDR3: TGCGCCAGCAGCGCGACTAGTGGGTCCTACAATGAGCAGTTCTTC. The full variable domain, completed using reference TRBV5-1 and TRBJ2-1, is KAGVTQTPRYLIKTRGQQVTLSCSPISGHRSVSWYQQTPGQGLQFLFEYFSETQRNKGNFPGRFSGRQFSNSRSEMNVSTLELGDSALYLCASSATSGSYNEQFFGPGTRLTVL.